Following are 27 T cell receptor beta chains from one sample sequenced in a study of cytomegalovirus exposure and HLA in healthy donors. The assay was immunoSEQ multiplex PCR, and TCRdb's table has in-frame clones only and misses some. The sample consists of about 160,000 clones, almost 85% of them appearing once. Sequenced material: PBMCs. These receptors came from a man aged 30-40 years in good health and CMV-seropositive.

The gene calls are TRBV28 and TRBJ2-5, with 10 bases matching TRBD1. Trimming cost V 8 bases and J 4 bases; bases outside gene matches: 7. Per germline, CDR1 MDHEN and CDR2 SYDVKM. The CDR3 extends over 14 amino acids. The CDR3 bases are TGTGCCAGCCAGGGACAGGGGCGTTTAGAGACCCAGTACTTC. It translates to CASQGQGRLETQYF.

The chain is built from TRBV5-1 and TRBJ2-1; 10 nucleotides agree with TRBD2. The V gene's germline CDR1 is SGHRS and CDR2 YFSETQ. Trimming removed 0 bases from V and 7 bases from J; junction bases left unmatched: 13. There are 18 residues in the CDR3. Here the CDR3 reads CASSLVLAGARGGNEQFF. The CDR3 DNA is TGCGCCAGCAGCTTGGTGCTAGCGGGAGCCCGGGGGGGTAATGAGCAGTTCTTC. Full variable domain (remainder filled in from reference TRBV5-1 and TRBJ2-1): KAGVTQTPRYLIKTRGQQVTLSCSPISGHRSVSWYQQTPGQGLQFLFEYFSETQRNKGNFPGRFSGRQFSNSRSEMNVSTLELGDSALYLCASSLVLAGARGGNEQFFGPGTRLTVL.

The V and J genes are TRBV5-6 and TRBJ2-7, with D perhaps matching TRBD2 (6 bases). The CDR3 has 11 residues. CDR1 is SGHDT, CDR2 YYEEEE, per germline. V lost 4 bases, J lost 7 bases, and 9 bases lay in between. CDR3 sequence: CASSRGGEQYF. CDR3 DNA sequence: TGTGCCAGCAGCCGCGGAGGGGAGCAGTACTTC.

This sequence joins TRBV5-1 and TRBJ1-4; D is unclear. The germline CDR1 and CDR2 sequences are SGHRS and YFSETQ. The germline V and J ends were trimmed by 0 bases and 5 bases, with 8 bases remaining between them. The CDR3 contains 14 residues. This CDR3 is CASSLDMNNEKLFF. The CDR3 DNA follows: TGCGCCAGCAGCTTGGACATGAACAATGAAAAACTGTTTTTT.

V usage is TRBV28 and J usage is TRBJ1-4; TRBD1 is a possible D gene (5 bases). The length of the CDR3 is 14 residues. Trimming took 7 bases from V and 10 from J, leaving 19 bases between them. CDR1 and CDR2 from the germline V gene are MDHEN and SYDVKM. This CDR3 is CASTPSGTGGKLFF. CDR3 bases: TGTGCCAGCACCCCTTCCGGGACGGGGGGAAAACTGTTTTTT.

The chain couples TRBV28 to TRBJ1-2, with D hard to call. Germline CDR1 reads MDHEN; CDR2 reads SYDVKM. The CDR3 is made up of 13 amino acids. Trimming took off 6 bases at V and 2 bases at J, with 10 bases between the two ends. The CDR3 DNA sequence: TGTGCCAGCAGCACCGGGAGAAACTATGGCTACACCTTC. Its protein product is CASSTGRNYGYTF.

The chain employs TRBV5-1 and TRBJ1-1, with TRBD1 as a possible D gene (5 bases). The CDR3 totals 15 residues. The germline V gene encodes CDR1 SGHRS and CDR2 YFSETQ. Trimming cost V 2 bases and J 3 bases, with 14 bases left between them. The CDR3 sequence is CASSLVAGDDTEAFF. The CDR3 DNA reads as TGCGCCAGCAGCTTAGTCGCGGGGGATGACACTGAAGCTTTCTTT.

The chain carries TRBV7-2 and TRBJ1-1; D is unresolved. Germline V gives CDR1 SGHTA, CDR2 FQGNSA. The CDR3 is 12 amino acids. Trimming stripped 1 base from V and 5 bases from J, with 5 bases between. This CDR3 reads CASSLGATEAFF. CDR3 nucleotides: TGTGCCAGCAGCTTAGGGGCTACTGAAGCTTTCTTT.

CDR3 residues: CASSLTSGSATDTQYF. The CDR3 DNA reads TGTGCCAGCAGTTTAACTAGCGGGAGCGCCACAGATACGCAGTATTTT. The chain carries TRBV27 and TRBJ2-3; 11 bases agree with TRBD2. J lost 2 bases, V lost 2 bases, and 3 bases had no gene match. Germline CDR1 MNHEY, CDR2 SMNVEV (reference sequence). The CDR3 has 16 residues.

The chain couples TRBV5-1 to TRBJ1-6; D gene ambiguous. The CDR3 has 14 residues. In germline, CDR1 is SGHRS, CDR2 YFSETQ. With 2 bases removed from V and 7 bases from J, the gap between germline ends came to 10 bases. This CDR3 is CASSFSVSNSPLHF. Written as DNA, the CDR3 is TGCGCCAGCAGCTTTAGCGTATCAAATTCACCCCTCCACTTT.

The chain is built from TRBV19 and TRBJ1-2; the match to TRBD1 covers 10 bases. Trimming removed 4 bases from V and 6 bases from J; junction bases left unmatched: 5. CDR1 and CDR2 from the germline V gene are LNHDA and SQIVND (reference sequence). The CDR3 is made up of 14 amino acids. The CDR3 DNA follows: TGTGCCAGTAGTACCCAAGGACAGGGGGATGGCTACACCTTC. Translating it yields CASSTQGQGDGYTF.

The J gene is TRBJ2-7, the V gene TRBV6-5, with 9 bases aligning to TRBD1. CDR1 and CDR2 (germline): MNHEY, SVGAGI. This CDR3 spans 12 amino acids. J lost 7 bases, V lost 7 bases, and 5 bases had no gene match. The CDR3 region has the DNA TGTGCCAGCAAACAGGGGGCAGGGGAGCAGTACTTC. Its protein is CASKQGAGEQYF.

This chain uses TRBV29-1 with TRBJ2-5; 11 nucleotides agree with TRBD2. The trim removed 5 bases at V and 2 bases at J, leaving 16 bases unmatched. This CDR3 has 18 residues. Germline V gives CDR1 SQVTM, CDR2 ANQGSEA. CDR3 amino acids: CSVRGFNASGGSQETQYF. In nucleotides, the CDR3 is TGCAGCGTTCGGGGTTTTAATGCTAGCGGGGGGTCACAAGAGACCCAGTACTTC.

The CDR3 DNA follows: TGTGCCAGCAGCCCCCGACAGGCAAGGCACACTGAAGCTTTCTTT. Protein product: CASSPRQARHTEAFF. The J gene is TRBJ1-1, the V gene TRBV7-9; TRBD1 is a possible D gene (6 bases). This CDR3 is 15 amino acids long. The V and J ends lost 5 bases and 3 bases respectively, with 16 bases between them. Per germline, CDR1 SEHNR and CDR2 FQNEAQ (reference sequence).

The J gene is TRBJ2-7, the V gene TRBV6-1; no clear D gene. The germline V gene encodes CDR1 MNHNS and CDR2 SASEGT. The CDR3 has 13 amino acids. The ends were cut back, 0 bases at V and 4 bases at J, with 7 bases in the middle. CDR3 sequence (DNA): TGTGCCAGCAGTGAAGCCCCAGATTACGAGCAGTACTTC. This translates into CASSEAPDYEQYF.

V gene TRBV5-4 combines with J gene TRBJ2-7; 12 bases match TRBD2. V shed 3 bases, J shed 7 bases, and the junction held 14 bases outside the gene matches. Germline V gene data show CDR1 as SGHNT and CDR2 as YYREEE (reference sequence). The CDR3 covers 17 residues. The CDR3 DNA is TGTGCCAGCAGCTGGTGGGGAGGGACTAGCGGGCCTTGGGAGCAGTACTTC. It encodes CASSWWGGTSGPWEQYF.

This chain links TRBV5-1 with TRBJ2-7, with a tentative D call TRBD1 (6 bases). CDR1 is SGHRS and CDR2 is YFSETQ in the germline V gene. Trimming took off 1 base at V and 0 bases at J, with 8 bases between the two ends. The CDR3 consists of 14 residues. Here the CDR3 reads CASSLNRASYEQYF. CDR3 DNA sequence: TGCGCCAGCAGCTTGAACAGGGCCTCCTACGAGCAGTACTTC.

With respect to this clone: This sample includes further DNA sequences coding for the same CDR3. The chain recombines TRBV2 with TRBJ1-5, with no clear D. Germline V gene lookup returns CDR1 SNHLY and CDR2 FYNNEI. The CDR3 has 14 residues. V was cut by 2 bases and J by 1 base, with 6 bases left in between. CDR3: CASSERVSNQPQHF. CDR3 nucleotide sequence: TGTGCCAGCAGTGAACGGGTGAGCAATCAGCCCCAGCATTTT.

This clone was seen only once. This may stem from a read error, because a much larger clone lies one nucleotide away. V and J are TRBV6-6 and TRBJ2-7; no reliable D call. The CDR3 length is 14 residues. V was clipped by 4 bases and J by 3 bases, with 13 bases between them. CDR1 and CDR2 (germline): MNHNY, SVGAGI (reference sequence). In DNA form, the CDR3 reads TGTGCCAGCAGTTTAGACACTGAGTTCTACGAGCAGTACTTC. It encodes CASSLDTEFYEQYF.

The V and J genes are TRBV5-1 and TRBJ1-2, with D possibly being TRBD1 (5 bases). The CDR3 runs 15 residues. The V gene's germline CDR1 is SGHRS and CDR2 YFSETQ. V was shortened by 1 base and J by 4 bases, with 14 bases between the two germline ends. The CDR3 nucleotides are TGCGCCAGCAGCTTGTTAGGGGCTCCCATCTATGGCTACACCTTC. Amino acid sequence: CASSLLGAPIYGYTF.

A single count supports this clone. The rearrangement joins TRBV5-4 to TRBJ2-1; 13 bases are a match to TRBD2. This CDR3 region has 20 residues. Germline loops: CDR1 SGHNT, CDR2 YYREEE (reference sequence). V shed 0 bases and J 0 bases; nucleotides not matched to a gene: 9. The CDR3 region has the DNA TGTGCCAGCAGCTTGGGGCCGGGACTAGCGGGATTCAGCTCCTACAATGAGCAGTTCTTC. Translating gives CASSLGPGLAGFSSYNEQFF.

This clone was picked up a small number of times. The chain employs TRBV2 and TRBJ1-2, with 7 bases lining up with TRBD1. Per the germline V gene, CDR1 is SNHLY and CDR2 is FYNNEI. This CDR3 is 13 amino acids long. J lost 3 bases, V lost 6 bases, and 4 bases had no gene match. Written as DNA, the CDR3 is TGTGCCAGCAGAGCAGACAGGGACTATGGCTACACCTTC. Encoded protein: CASRADRDYGYTF.

This chain uses TRBV28 with TRBJ2-2, with 9 bases that match TRBD1. There are 14 residues in the CDR3. V shed 10 bases and J 4 bases; nucleotides not matched to a gene: 7. CDR1 is MDHEN, CDR2 SYDVKM, per germline. The CDR3 coding sequence is TGTGCCATAACAACAGGGGGCCGCACCGGGGAGCTGTTTTTT. Translated: CAITTGGRTGELFF.

The rearrangement joins TRBV29-1 to TRBJ1-1, with 9 nucleotides matching TRBD1. This CDR3 is 14 amino acids long. CDR1 is SQVTM, CDR2 ANQGSEA, per germline. CDR3 residues: CSSKQGASDTEAFF. DNA for the CDR3: TGCAGTTCGAAACAGGGGGCGTCGGACACTGAAGCTTTCTTT.

A few counts support this clone. V and J are TRBV30 and TRBJ2-7; D unresolved. Germline V gene lookup returns CDR1 GTSNPN and CDR2 SVGIG (reference sequence). Trimming took 0 bases from V and 8 from J, leaving 11 bases between them. This CDR3 comprises 12 residues. The CDR3 nucleotides are TGTGCCTGGAGTGTATCGTCTCTCCAGCAGTACTTC. This gives the protein CAWSVSSLQQYF.

The chain joins TRBV10-1 to TRBJ2-5, with D unresolved. V was shortened by 5 bases and J by 4 bases, with 11 bases between the two germline ends. This CDR3 spans 13 amino acids. Germline loops: CDR1 WNHNN, CDR2 SYGVQD (reference sequence). Written as DNA, the CDR3 is TGCGCCAGCAGTTCCAGTGAAACAGAGACCCAGTACTTC. It codes for CASSSSETETQYF.

This clone has only a few counts. This chain uses TRBV30 with TRBJ2-2; TRBD1 might be the D (5 bases). V shed 5 bases and J shed 5 bases, with 15 bases lying between them. From germline, CDR1 is GTSNPN and CDR2 SVGIG (reference sequence). The CDR3 totals 14 residues. The CDR3 protein is CAWQWGSRTGELFF. CDR3 DNA sequence: TGTGCCTGGCAGTGGGGCAGTCGGACCGGGGAGCTGTTTTTT.